This T cell receptor (beta chain) was sequenced during a study of T cells after somatic rescue of genetic block. TCRdb keeps only in-frame clones here, not all; method: immunoSEQ multiplex PCR. In the table there are roughly 120,000 clones, 80% to 95% of which are singletons. This CDR3 has 16 amino acids. The germline V gene has CDR1 MNHNY and CDR2 SVGAGI (reference sequence). Germline trimming cut 6 bases from V and 6 bases from J; bases unmatched to any gene: 6. This clone was observed a single time. Sequenced sample: peripheral blood mononuclear cells (PBMCs). The TCR was taken from a woman aged 18-29 years. This chain links TRBV6-6 with TRBJ2-1; 15 bases fit TRBD2. CDR3: CASSPRTSGGANEQFF. The CDR3 DNA reads as TGTGCCAGCAGCCCCCGGACTAGCGGGGGGGCCAATGAGCAGTTCTTC.